This T cell receptor beta chain is from a study of blood T cells in healthy people across ages. Study-wide context: About one barcoded beta molecule per two T cells was the capture yield of template switching.

The use of a sample-barcoded 5' primer and a J-beta primer mix characterized a second PCR of roughly 6 to 11 cycles. TCRdb reprocessed the 5' RACE reads with MiXCR, giving one entry per CDR3 protein. Found here are roughly 830,000 distinct CDR3 sequences, around 62% of them singletons; the top ten hold about 27%. This CDR3 contains 17 residues. CDR1 is MGHDK and CDR2 is SYGVNS in the germline V gene. V was pared by 5 bases and J by 0 bases, with 9 bases of the junction left unmatched. The specimen was blood. This TCR was recovered from a man younger than 40 in good health. The V gene is TRBV25-1, the J gene TRBJ2-5; 10 bases agree with TRBD2. CDR3 region: CASSNLAGARYQETQYF. The DNA for the CDR3 is TGTGCCAGCAGTAATCTAGCGGGGGCCAGGTACCAAGAGACCCAGTACTTC.